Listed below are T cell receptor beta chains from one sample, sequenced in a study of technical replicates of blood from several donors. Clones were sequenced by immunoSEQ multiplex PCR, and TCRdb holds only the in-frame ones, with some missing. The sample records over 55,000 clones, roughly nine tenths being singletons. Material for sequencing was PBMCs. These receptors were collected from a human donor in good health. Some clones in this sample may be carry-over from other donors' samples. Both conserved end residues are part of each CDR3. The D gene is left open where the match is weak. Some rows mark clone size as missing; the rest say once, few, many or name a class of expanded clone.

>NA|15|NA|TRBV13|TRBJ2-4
TGTGCCAGCAGCGACAGAGGGGGGGGCAAAAACATTCAGTACTTC
CASSDRGGGKNIQYF
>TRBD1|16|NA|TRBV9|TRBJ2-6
TGTGCCAGCAGCCCAGACAGGGTCTCTGGGGCCAACGTCCTGACTTTC
CASSPDRVSGANVLTF
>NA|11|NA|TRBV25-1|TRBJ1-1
TGTGCCAGCAAATCGGTCACTGAAGCTTTCTTT
CASKSVTEAFF
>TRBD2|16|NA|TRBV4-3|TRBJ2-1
TGCGCCAGCAGCCCGTTAGCGGGGGGTTACCCAAATGAGCAGTTCTTC
CASSPLAGGYPNEQFF
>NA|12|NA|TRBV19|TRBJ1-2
TGTGCCAGTAGGGTGCGCGCGGAAGGCTACACCTTC
CASRVRAEGYTF
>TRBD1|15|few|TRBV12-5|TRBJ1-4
TGTGCTAGTGGTTTAGGACAGGGGATAAGTGAAAAACTGTTTTTT
CASGLGQGISEKLFF
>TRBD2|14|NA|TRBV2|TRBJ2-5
TGTGCCAGTACCGGGACTAGCGGGGGAGAGACCCAGTACTTC
CASTGTSGGETQYF
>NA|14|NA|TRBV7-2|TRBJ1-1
TGTGCCAGCAGCTTAGAGGGAGGGGACACTGAAGCTTTCTTT
CASSLEGGDTEAFF
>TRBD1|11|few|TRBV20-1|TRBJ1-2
TGCAGTGCTAGGGCGGGACAGGTCCACACCTTC
CSARAGQVHTF
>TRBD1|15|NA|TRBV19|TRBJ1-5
TGTGCCAGTAGCCAAGGACAGGGTGGCAATCAGCCCCAGCATTTT
CASSQGQGGNQPQHF
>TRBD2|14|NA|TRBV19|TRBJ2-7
TGTGCCAGTAGTATACTAGCGGGAGAATACGAGCAGTACTTC
CASSILAGEYEQYF
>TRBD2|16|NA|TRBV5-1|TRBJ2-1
TGCGCCAGCAGCCCCCGGGCGGGAGGGGGCTACAATGAGCAGTTCTTC
CASSPRAGGGYNEQFF
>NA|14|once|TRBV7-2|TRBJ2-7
TGTGCCAGCAGCTTAGATGCAGGGTCCTACGAGCAGTACTTC
CASSLDAGSYEQYF
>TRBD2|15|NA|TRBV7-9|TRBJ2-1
TGTGCCAGCAGCTTAGCTCGGGGGACTAGCAACGAGCAGTTCTTC
CASSLARGTSNEQFF
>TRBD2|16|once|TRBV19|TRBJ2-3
TGTGCCAGTAATAGTCTAGCGGGGGGGCGTGCAGATACGCAGTATTTT
CASNSLAGGRADTQYF
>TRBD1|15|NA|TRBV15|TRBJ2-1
TGTGCCACCAGCGAGGGACAGGGTTCCTACAATGAGCAGTTCTTC
CATSEGQGSYNEQFF
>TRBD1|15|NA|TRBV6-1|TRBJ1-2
TGTGCCAGCAGCAACCCGGACAGGAATAACTATGGCTACACCTTC
CASSNPDRNNYGYTF
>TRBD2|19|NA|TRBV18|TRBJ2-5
TGTGCCAGCTCACCACGGAATAGCGGGGGACTTGGGTACCAAGAGACCCAGTACTTC
CASSPRNSGGLGYQETQYF
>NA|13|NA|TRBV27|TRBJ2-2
TGTGCCAGCAGTTTCCGGGGCACCGGGGAGCTGTTTTTT
CASSFRGTGELFF
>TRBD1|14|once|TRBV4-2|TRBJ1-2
TGTGCCAGCAGCCAAGGGACAGGGGGGTATGGCTACACCTTC
CASSQGTGGYGYTF
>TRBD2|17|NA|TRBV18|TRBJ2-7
TGTGCCAGCTCACTAAACTCGAGACTAGCGGGCGGTTACGAGCAGTACTTC
CASSLNSRLAGGYEQYF
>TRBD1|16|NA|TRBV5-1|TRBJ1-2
TGCGCCAGCAGCCAGGGACAGGGGGCGATTAACTATGGCTACACCTTC
CASSQGQGAINYGYTF
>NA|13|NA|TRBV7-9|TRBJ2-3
TGTGCCAGCAGGCAGACAGTCACAGATACGCAGTATTTT
CASRQTVTDTQYF
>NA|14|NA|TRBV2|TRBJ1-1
TGTGCCAGCATCTCGGGTGGGGGGAGGTCTGAAGCTTTCTTT
CASISGGGRSEAFF
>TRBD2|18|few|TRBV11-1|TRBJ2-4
TGTGCCAGCAGCCATGGGACTAGCGGGGGATTAGCCAAAAACATTCAGTACTTC
CASSHGTSGGLAKNIQYF
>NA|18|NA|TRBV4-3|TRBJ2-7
TGCGCCAGCTCACGTCAAGCGCCAAGTCTCGAGGGAGGTTACGAGCAGTACTTC
CASSRQAPSLEGGYEQYF
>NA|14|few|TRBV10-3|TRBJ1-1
TGTGCCATCAGTGAGTCGACGACAAGTAGTGAAGCTTTCTTT
CAISESTTSSEAFF
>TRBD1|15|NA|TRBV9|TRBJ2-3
TGTGCCAGCAGCGAGCGACAGGGAAGCACAGATACGCAGTATTTT
CASSERQGSTDTQYF
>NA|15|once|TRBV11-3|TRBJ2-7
TGTGCCAGCAGCCCCCGAAGGGGTCCCCTCCACGAGCAGTACTTC
CASSPRRGPLHEQYF
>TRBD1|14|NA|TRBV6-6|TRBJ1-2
TGTGCCAGCAGCTACGACAGGGGACCCTATGGCTACACCTTC
CASSYDRGPYGYTF
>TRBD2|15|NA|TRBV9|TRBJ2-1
TGTGCCAGCAGCGTAGCTGGGCTAGCGGGTCAAGAGCAGTTCTTC
CASSVAGLAGQEQFF
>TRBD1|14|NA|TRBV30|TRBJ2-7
TGTGCCTGGACCACTGGGGGACAGGGCGACGAGCAGTACTTC
CAWTTGGQGDEQYF
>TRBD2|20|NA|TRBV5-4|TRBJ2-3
TGTGCCAGCAGCTCGGGAGCGACTAGCGGGATTTTTACTAGCACAGATACGCAGTATTTT
CASSSGATSGIFTSTDTQYF
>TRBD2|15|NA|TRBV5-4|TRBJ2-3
TGTGCCAGCAGTCACCCTAGCGGGGGGTTCGATACGCAGTATTTT
CASSHPSGGFDTQYF
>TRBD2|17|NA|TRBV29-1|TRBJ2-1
TGCAGCGTTGATGGGGGCGGACTAGCGGGCCTTGACAATGAGCAGTTCTTC
CSVDGGGLAGLDNEQFF
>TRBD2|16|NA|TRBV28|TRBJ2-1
TGTGCCAGCAGTTCGGTTAGCGGGGGGGCGAGAAATGAGCAGTTCTTC
CASSSVSGGARNEQFF
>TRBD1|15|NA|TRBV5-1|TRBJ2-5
TGCGCCAGCAGAAGTGGCAGGGGGCTATGGGAGACCCAGTACTTC
CASRSGRGLWETQYF
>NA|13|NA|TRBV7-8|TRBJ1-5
TGTGCCAGCAGCTCTAGTATATTCCAGCCCCAGCATTTT
CASSSSIFQPQHF
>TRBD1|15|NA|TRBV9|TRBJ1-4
TGTGCCAGCAGCGTAGAAGGAGGACAGGGGGCAGAACTGTTTTTT
CASSVEGGQGAELFF
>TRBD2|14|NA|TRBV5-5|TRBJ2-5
TGTGCCAGCAGCTTGGAACTAGCGCGTGAGACCCAGTACTTC
CASSLELARETQYF
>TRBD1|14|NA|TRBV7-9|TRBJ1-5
TGTGCCAGCAGCTCACAGGGGCGCAATCAGCCCCAGCATTTT
CASSSQGRNQPQHF
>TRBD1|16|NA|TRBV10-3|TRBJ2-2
TGTGCCATCAGTGATCTCTACAGGGGGAACACCGGGGAGCTGTTTTTT
CAISDLYRGNTGELFF